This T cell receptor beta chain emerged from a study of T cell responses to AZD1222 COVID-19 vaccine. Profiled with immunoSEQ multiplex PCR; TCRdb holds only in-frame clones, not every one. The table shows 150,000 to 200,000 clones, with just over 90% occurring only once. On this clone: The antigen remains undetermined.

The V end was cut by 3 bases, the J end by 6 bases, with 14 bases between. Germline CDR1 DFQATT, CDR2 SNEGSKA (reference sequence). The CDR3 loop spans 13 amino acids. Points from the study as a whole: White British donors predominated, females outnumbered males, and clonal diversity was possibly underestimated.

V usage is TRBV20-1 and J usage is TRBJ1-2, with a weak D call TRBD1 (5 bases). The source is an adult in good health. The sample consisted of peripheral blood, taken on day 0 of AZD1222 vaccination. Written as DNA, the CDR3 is TGCAGTGCTAGTTGGGCAGGGATGGATGGCTACACCTTC. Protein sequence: CSASWAGMDGYTF.